Below, 15 T cell receptor beta chains from the same sample are listed, as sequenced in a study of regulatory T cells in long-lasting Graves disease. Assembly of TCR beta libraries relied on iRepertoire HTBI primers together with Arm-PCR of CDR3 regions. TCRdb recomputed calls from the multiplex PCR reads with MiXCR, one row per CDR3 protein. The repertoire holds approximately 540,000 distinct CDR3 sequences, around 12% seen once, with around 10% in the top ten. Time point meaning: newly diagnosed GD, antithyroid drugs for less than 3 months. Extracted RNA from PBMCs served as the source of the TCR library. The same sample was also used in a study of T cells in Graves' hyperthyroidism and ophthalmopathy.

Specimen: peripheral blood mononuclear cells (PBMCs), collected at new diagnosis, from a patient treated with antithyroid drugs. The receptors shown here come from a woman aged 25 to 45 with Graves disease.

The V and J genes are TRBV30 and TRBJ2-7; 14 bases fit TRBD2. Trimming at V came to 5 bases and at J to 4 bases, leaving 1 base not matched to a gene. The germline V gene encodes CDR1 GTSNPN and CDR2 SVGIG (reference sequence). This CDR3 is built from 13 residues. The CDR3 DNA follows: TGTGCCTGGGGGACTAGCGGGGGATACGAGCAGTACTTC. Protein: CAWGTSGGYEQYF.

This clonotype was seen repeatedly, ten times or more. The CDR3 sequence is CAWSAGQTVEGYTF. The CDR3 nucleotides are TGTGCCTGGAGTGCGGGTCAGACCGTTGAGGGCTACACCTTC. The chain combines TRBV30 with TRBJ1-2; D call uncertain. Trimming pared 1 base from V and 8 bases from J, leaving 17 bases between. Germline V gene lookup returns CDR1 GTSNPN and CDR2 SVGIG (reference sequence). CDR3 length: 14 amino acids.

This clonotype has ten or more counts. This chain connects TRBV14 to TRBJ1-2; no firm D call. The V end was cut by 1 base, the J end by 10 bases, with 7 bases between. The germline V gene has CDR1 SGHDN and CDR2 FVKESK. The CDR3 has 11 amino acids. The CDR3 coding sequence is TGTGCCAGCAGCCAAGCCCAGATCTACACCTTC. It specifies CASSQAQIYTF.

This chain joins TRBV19 and TRBJ2-7; the D gene is possibly TRBD2 (6 bases). In germline, CDR1 is LNHDA, CDR2 SQIVND (reference sequence). V was trimmed by 2 bases and J by 2 bases, leaving 10 bases between them. The CDR3 consists of 14 residues. CDR3 in amino acids: CASSIRGIPYEQYF. DNA of the CDR3: TGTGCCAGTAGTATACGGGGGATCCCCTACGAGCAGTACTTC.

The sample holds many counts of this clonotype. V gene TRBV12-3 or TRBV12-4 combines with J gene TRBJ2-6; the D is unclear. Trimming left V 0 bases short and J 0 bases short, with 3 bases between. CDR3 length: 15 amino acids. CDR3 bases: TGTGCCAGCAGTTTAGCCGGCTCTGGGGCCAACGTCCTGACTTTC. Translated, it gives CASSLAGSGANVLTF.

The V and J genes are TRBV7-2 and TRBJ1-6; no definite D call. V dropped 3 bases and J dropped 7 bases, with 7 bases sitting between them. This CDR3 is 13 amino acids long. Germline CDR1 is SGHTA and CDR2 is FQGNSA. The CDR3 DNA sequence: TGTGCCAGCAGCTTGGAACAGAATTCACCCCTCCACTTT. This codes for CASSLEQNSPLHF.

At least ten counts were recorded for this clonotype. The chain links TRBV7-2 to TRBJ2-1; 9 bases are a match to TRBD1. Germline V gene data show CDR1 as SGHTA and CDR2 as FQGNSA. Trimming took 6 bases from V and 5 from J; bases not matched to a gene: 8. This CDR3 has 15 amino acids. The CDR3 region has the DNA TGTGCCAGCAGGAGGGACAGGGCCCTGAACAATGAGCAGTTCTTC. Translating gives CASRRDRALNNEQFF.

This sequence joins TRBV6-1 and TRBJ2-1, with 9 bases aligning to TRBD2. Germline V gene data show CDR1 as MNHNS and CDR2 as SASEGT. The CDR3 sequence is 13 residues long. V was pared by 7 bases and J by 6 bases, with 4 bases of the junction left unmatched. The CDR3 coding sequence is TGTGCCAGCATTTTAGCGGGAGTCAATGAGCAGTTCTTC. Translation: CASILAGVNEQFF.

This clonotype occurred a few times. The chain employs TRBV9 and TRBJ2-3; the D gene is possibly TRBD2 (6 bases). CDR3 size: 13 residues. From germline, CDR1 is SGDLS and CDR2 YYNGEE. V was clipped by 2 bases and J by 4 bases, with 8 bases between them. This CDR3 is CASSVPGADTQYF. CDR3 DNA: TGTGCCAGCAGCGTTCCGGGAGCAGATACGCAGTATTTT. The variable domain in full, with the rest retrieved from reference TRBV9 and TRBJ2-3, is DSGVTQTPKHLITATGQRVTLRCSPRSGDLSVYWYQQSLDQGLQFLIQYYNGEERAKGNILERFSAQQFPDLHSELNLSSLELGDSALYFCASSVPGADTQYFGPGTRLTVL.

V is TRBV25-1 and J is TRBJ1-1, with a possible D match to TRBD1 (5 bases). The CDR3 has 13 amino acids. Germline V gene lookup returns CDR1 MGHDK and CDR2 SYGVNS. Between the trimmed V and J ends, which lost 1 base and 6 bases, there was a span of 9 bases. The CDR3 DNA sequence: TGTGCCAGCAGTGAATCAGGGAGGGCTGAAGCTTTCTTT. Translation: CASSESGRAEAFF.

The chain carries TRBV9 and TRBJ2-1, with TRBD2 matching 11 bases. The germline V gene has CDR1 SGDLS and CDR2 YYNGEE. V lost 2 bases and J lost 11; bases outside the gene matches: 9. This CDR3 has 15 residues. CDR3 nucleotide sequence: TGTGCCAGCAGCGTCGCTACCACTAGCGGGAGTAAGCAGTTCTTC. This gives the protein CASSVATTSGSKQFF.

Details on this clonotype: Just one base apart from a much larger clone, this may be a read error. This chain connects TRBV13 to TRBJ2-3, with 8 bases lining up with TRBD2. CDR1 and CDR2 from the germline V gene are PRHDT and FYEKMQ (reference sequence). This CDR3 region has 15 residues. Trimming at V came to 2 bases and at J to 6 bases, leaving 7 bases not matched to a gene. CDR3 coding DNA: TGTGCCAGCAGCTTACGGCTAGCGGGCGTGGATACGCAGTATTTT. Its protein is CASSLRLAGVDTQYF.

This clonotype appeared many times. CDR3 coding DNA: TGTGCCAGCAGTTTATCGGCAGGGGGGACTGAAGCTTTCTTT. The encoded protein is CASSLSAGGTEAFF. The chain employs TRBV28 and TRBJ1-1; TRBD1 aligns across 7 bases. The V segment lost 1 base and the J segment 5 bases; nucleotides outside the gene matches: 4. The germline CDR1 and CDR2 sequences are MDHEN and SYDVKM. This CDR3 comprises 14 residues.

This clonotype was recorded only once. This may come from a read error, since a much larger clone is one base off. The chain has TRBV30 and TRBJ2-5; D possibly matches TRBD1 or TRBD2 (6 bases each). The DNA end is a closer match to TRBJ2-1, so the J assignment may be wrong. CDR3 length: 14 amino acids. Germline V gene sequence: CDR1 GTSNPN, CDR2 SVGIG (reference sequence). This CDR3 reads CAWSVQGSGGRQFF. As DNA, the CDR3 is TGTGCCTGGAGTGTACAGGGTTCCGGGGGTCGGCAGTTCTTC.

The sample holds many counts of this clonotype. The gene calls are TRBV18 and TRBJ2-3; 7 bases agree with TRBD2. CDR1 and CDR2 from the germline V gene are KGHSH and LQKENI. The trim removed 8 bases at V and 5 bases at J, leaving 13 bases unmatched. The CDR3 is 15 amino acids. CDR3 bases: TGTGCCAGCAGCCCCGGAACGGGAGGCAAAGATACGCAGTATTTT. Protein: CASSPGTGGKDTQYF.